Detailed here is one T cell receptor (beta chain). What it recognizes is unknown. This sample stems from a study of shared clonotypes between healthy human individuals. Across the study: Each donor contributed plates that comprised three CD4 naive, three CD4 memory, two CD8 naive and one CD8 memory. Whole-study findings and limits: Among donors, the sharing of clonotypes was expected to be influenced by sequencing depth.

The study ran the assay at deep level. Each sorted subset replicate got 200 ng genomic DNA, roughly 27,000 genomes. TCRdb's table, derived via immunoSEQ multiplex PCR, lists solely in-frame clones and lacks some. The sample records about 2.2 million clones, 90% to 95% being singletons. CD45RO-negative CD8 cells positively selected for CCR7 made up the naive population, which excluded terminally differentiated effector memory CD45RA+ cells. The sequencing input was naive CD8+ T cells from PBMCs. The clonotype comes from a man younger than 35 in good health. Some clones in this sample may be carry-over from other donors' samples.

CDR3 nucleotide sequence: TGTGCCAGCAGCGCCCGGACGTTCACAGGGGAGACCCAGTACTTC. Its protein is CASSARTFTGETQYF. J is TRBJ2-5 and V is TRBV11-2; D might be TRBD1 (6 bases). Germline V CDR1 and CDR2: SGHAT, FQNNGV. The V end lost 5 bases, the J end lost 5 bases, and 18 bases lay between the germline ends. The CDR3 sequence is 15 residues long.